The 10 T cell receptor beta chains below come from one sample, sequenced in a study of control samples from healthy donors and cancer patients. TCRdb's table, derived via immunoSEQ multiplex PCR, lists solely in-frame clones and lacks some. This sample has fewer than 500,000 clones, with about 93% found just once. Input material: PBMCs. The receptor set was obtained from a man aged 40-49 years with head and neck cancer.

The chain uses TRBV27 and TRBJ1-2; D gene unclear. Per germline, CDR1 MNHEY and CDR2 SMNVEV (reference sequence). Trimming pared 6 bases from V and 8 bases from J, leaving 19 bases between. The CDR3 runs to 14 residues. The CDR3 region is CASSRDGRPEGYTF. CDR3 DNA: TGTGCCAGCAGCCGCGACGGACGTCCGGAGGGCTACACCTTC.

CDR3 bases: TGTGCCAGCAGTGATCCAGTAGTGGGGCATGAGCAGTTCTTC. Amino acids: CASSDPVVGHEQFF. The chain links TRBV28 to TRBJ2-1; tentative D call: TRBD1 (5 bases). With 5 bases removed from V and 8 bases from J, the gap between germline ends came to 16 bases. The CDR3 covers 14 residues. Per germline, CDR1 MDHEN and CDR2 SYDVKM.

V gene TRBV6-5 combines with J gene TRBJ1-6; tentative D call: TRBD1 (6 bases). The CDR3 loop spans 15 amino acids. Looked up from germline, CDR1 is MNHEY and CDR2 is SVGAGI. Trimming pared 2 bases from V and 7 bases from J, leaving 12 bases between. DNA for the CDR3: TGTGCCAGCAGTTACAACAGGGCGGGGAATTCACCCCTCCACTTT. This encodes CASSYNRAGNSPLHF.

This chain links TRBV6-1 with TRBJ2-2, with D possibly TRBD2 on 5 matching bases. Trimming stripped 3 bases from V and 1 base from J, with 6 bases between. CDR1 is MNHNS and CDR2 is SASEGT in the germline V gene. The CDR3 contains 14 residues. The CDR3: CASSDGLNTGELFF. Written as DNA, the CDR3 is TGTGCCAGCAGTGACGGACTGAACACCGGGGAGCTGTTTTTT.

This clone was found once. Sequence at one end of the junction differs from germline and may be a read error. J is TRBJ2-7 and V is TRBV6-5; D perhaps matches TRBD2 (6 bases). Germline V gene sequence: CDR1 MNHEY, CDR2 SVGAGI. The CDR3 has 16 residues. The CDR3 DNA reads TGTGCCAGCAGTTACTCGATGGCGGGGTTTTCCTCCGAGCAGTACTTC. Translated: CASSYSMAGFSSEQYF.

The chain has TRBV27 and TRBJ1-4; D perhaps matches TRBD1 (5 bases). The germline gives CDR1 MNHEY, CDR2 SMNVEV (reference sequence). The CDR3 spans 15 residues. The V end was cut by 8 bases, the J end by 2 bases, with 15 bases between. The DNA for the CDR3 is TGTGCCAGCCGTATCGGGTGGGGGACTAATGAAAAACTGTTTTTT. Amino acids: CASRIGWGTNEKLFF.

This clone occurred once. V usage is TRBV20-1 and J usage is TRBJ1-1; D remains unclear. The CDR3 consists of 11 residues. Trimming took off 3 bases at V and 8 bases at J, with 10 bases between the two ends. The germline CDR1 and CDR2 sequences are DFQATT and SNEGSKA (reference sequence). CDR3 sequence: CSASIVLEAFF. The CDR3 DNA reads TGCAGTGCTAGTATCGTCTTAGAAGCTTTCTTT.

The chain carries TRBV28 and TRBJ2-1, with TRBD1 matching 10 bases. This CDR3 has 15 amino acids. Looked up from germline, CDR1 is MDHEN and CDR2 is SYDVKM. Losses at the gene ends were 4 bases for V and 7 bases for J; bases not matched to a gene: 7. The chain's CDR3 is CASSSHRDRGNEQFF. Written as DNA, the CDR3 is TGTGCCAGCAGTTCCCATAGGGACAGGGGAAATGAGCAGTTCTTC.

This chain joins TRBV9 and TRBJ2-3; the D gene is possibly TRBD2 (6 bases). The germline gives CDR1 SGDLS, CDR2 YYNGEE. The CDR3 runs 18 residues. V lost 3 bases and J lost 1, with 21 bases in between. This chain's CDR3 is CASSGGGSAGTRTDTQYF. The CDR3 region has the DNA TGTGCCAGCAGCGGTGGGGGGTCGGCGGGGACTCGCACAGATACGCAGTATTTT. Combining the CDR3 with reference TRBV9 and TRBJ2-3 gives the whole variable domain DSGVTQTPKHLITATGQRVTLRCSPRSGDLSVYWYQQSLDQGLQFLIQYYNGEERAKGNILERFSAQQFPDLHSELNLSSLELGDSALYFCASSGGGSAGTRTDTQYFGPGTRLTVL.

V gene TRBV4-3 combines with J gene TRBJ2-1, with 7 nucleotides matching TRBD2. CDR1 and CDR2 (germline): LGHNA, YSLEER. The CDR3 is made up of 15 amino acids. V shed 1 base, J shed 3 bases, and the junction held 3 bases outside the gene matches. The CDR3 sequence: CASSQGSGDYNEQFF. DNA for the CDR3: TGCGCCAGCAGCCAAGGGAGCGGGGACTACAATGAGCAGTTCTTC.